Here is one T cell receptor beta chain with its context. This specimen belongs to a study of shared clonotypes between healthy human individuals. Study summary: CD4 naive cells filled three plates per donor, CD4 memory three, CD8 naive two and CD8 memory one.

The V gene's germline CDR1 is KGHSH and CDR2 LQKENI. The V end was cut by 8 bases, the J end by 8 bases, with 17 bases between. The CDR3 has 13 amino acids. Tens of thousands of T cell genomes (about 0.2 ug DNA) went into each sorted-subset replicate. Assay: immunoSEQ multiplex PCR; the TCRdb copy retains only in-frame clones and omits some. This repertoire shows over 150,000 clones, roughly 70% found once; its top ten account for around 9.3%. The sequence came from a man aged 25-45 years in good health. The chain couples TRBV18 to TRBJ2-3; D is unresolved. The specimen sequenced was memory CD4+ T cells sorted from blood. Subset: CD45RA-negative fraction. In DNA form, the CDR3 reads TGTGCCAGCACCGAGAAGGGTCTTAGTACGCAGTATTTT. Protein sequence: CASTEKGLSTQYF. Together with reference TRBV18 and TRBJ2-3, the CDR3 gives the full variable domain: NAGVMQNPRHLVRRRGQEARLRCSPMKGHSHVYWYRQLPEEGLKFMVYLQKENIIDESGMPKERFSAEFPKEGPSILRIQQVVRGDSAAYFCASTEKGLSTQYFGPGTRLTVL.